The rows below give T cell receptor beta chains drawn from one sample of a study of identifying expanded T cells in peripheral blood. The table came from immunoSEQ multiplex PCR; TCRdb's copy has only in-frame clones and leaves some out. The repertoire holds about 86,000 clones, with roughly 81% as singletons. The sequencing input was blood. These receptors were collected from a person between 18 and 75 years old in good health. CDR3s include the opening cysteine and the closing phenylalanine or tryptophan. A D gene is named only where the DNA matches it firmly. Clone size is stated in some rows and not others, as once, few, many or a class when expanded.

cdr3_nt cdr3_aa v_call d_call clone_size j_call
TGTGCCAGCAGCTTGGAAAAAGGAGGCGGACATTCCTCCTACGAGCAGTACTTC CASSLEKGGGHSSYEQYF TRBV11-3 - - TRBJ2-7
TGCGCCAGCGAGGGGGAGTCCTACGAGCAGTACTTC CASEGESYEQYF TRBV10-2 - - TRBJ2-7
TGTGCCAGCAGTGAAGAGGGGGGGAGGGGGCAAGAGACCCAGTACTTC CASSEEGGRGQETQYF TRBV6-1 - - TRBJ2-5
TGTGCCAGCAGTGAATCTCGGAGCGGTCGGGATGCAACTAATGAAAAACTGTTTTTT CASSESRSGRDATNEKLFF TRBV6-1 - - TRBJ1-4
TGTGCCAGCAGCTTGTTCCCCTCCCCGGGCAGCCTAACCAATTCACCCCTCCACTTT CASSLFPSPGSLTNSPLHF TRBV5-6 - few TRBJ1-6
TGTGCCAGCTCACCAGAGAAAAAAAAGTCGGATACGCAGTATTTT CASSPEKKKSDTQYF TRBV18 - once TRBJ2-3
TGCGCCAGCAGGGACAGGTATTCACCCCTCCACTTT CASRDRYSPLHF TRBV5-1 TRBD1 - TRBJ1-6
TGTGCCAGCAGCTTGTTCCAGGGATGGCAGTACTTC CASSLFQGWQYF TRBV7-6 - - TRBJ2-7
TGTGCCAGCACGGGCCAAGAAAAGTATAGCAATCAGCCCCAGCATTTT CASTGQEKYSNQPQHF TRBV6-4 - - TRBJ1-5
TGTGCCAGCAGTGAATCCGGGAGAGGACTTCATAGCAATCAGCCCCAGCATTTT CASSESGRGLHSNQPQHF TRBV6-1 - few TRBJ1-5
TGTGCCAGCAGCTTGCACGCAGGGTCGGACAATCAGCCCCAGCATTTT CASSLHAGSDNQPQHF TRBV5-6 - - TRBJ1-5
TGTGCCAGCAGCCCCAGGGGGTTGGATGGAAACACCATATATTTT CASSPRGLDGNTIYF TRBV7-9 TRBD1 - TRBJ1-3
TGTGCCAGCAGCTACGGAGACAGTTTATACACCTTC CASSYGDSLYTF TRBV7-9 - - TRBJ1-2
TGTGCCAGCAGCCCAAATTTGTGGTTGGGGGAGACCCAGTACTTC CASSPNLWLGETQYF TRBV27 - - TRBJ2-5
TGTGCCAGCAGCTTAGTAAAGAGCACTGAAGCTTTCTTT CASSLVKSTEAFF TRBV7-2 - - TRBJ1-1
TGTGCCAGCAGTTACGCTGGGGGTTCCGATCAGCCCCAGCATTTT CASSYAGGSDQPQHF TRBV6-6 - - TRBJ1-5
TGTGCCTGGGAAACAGGGGGCATCTATGGCTACACCTTC CAWETGGIYGYTF TRBV30 TRBD1 - TRBJ1-2
TGTGCCAGCAGCTTAGACCGGGAGACCCAGTACTTC CASSLDRETQYF TRBV7-8 - - TRBJ2-5
TGTGCCAGTACTCAGCGGGCGGTATTGCTGGGGGAGCACTACGAGCAGTACTTC CASTQRAVLLGEHYEQYF TRBV19 - - TRBJ2-7
TGTGCCAGCAGCTGGGACAATTTTGGTGAGCAGTTCTTC CASSWDNFGEQFF TRBV7-9 - - TRBJ2-1